The clone carrying this TCR beta chain was picked up a small number of times. Documented time point: patch test 1, 2 weeks after DPC sensitization. Noted treatment: therapeutic diphenylcyclopropenone sensitization with weekly scalp DPC. Phlebotomy was performed prior to application of every patch test. Every donor had alopecia and was 18 to 70 years old; all were suitable for DPC. One entry per CDR3 protein results from TCRdb running MiXCR on the RACE reads. Of roughly 70,000 distinct CDR3 sequences in the sample, around 30% were seen once. The record originates from a study of human T cells and chemical hapten exposure. Germline CDR1 SGHVS, CDR2 FQNEAQ. Trimming removed 1 base at V and 9 bases at J, with 7 bases between. This CDR3 region has 12 residues.

The chain couples TRBV7-8 to TRBJ2-1, with a tentative D call TRBD2 (5 bases). The source material was whole blood, sampled in connection with sensitization to the hapten diphenylcyclopropenone (DPC). The TCR sequence derives from a man aged 40-49 years with alopecia areata. Some clones in this sample may be carry-over from other donors' samples. The CDR3: CASSLGRIEQFF. As DNA, the CDR3 is TGTGCCAGCAGCTTAGGGAGGATTGAGCAGTTCTTC.